This is a list of T cell receptor beta chains from one sample in a study of tumor and adjacent non-tumor tissue in lung cancer. TCRdb analysed the multiplex PCR reads with MiXCR anew, one entry per CDR3 protein. The table has some 99,000 distinct CDR3 sequences, 60% to 65% seen once; the top ten hold 15% to 20%. The sequenced sample was distant non-tumor lung tissue. The source is a man in his 60s with non-small cell lung cancer. CDR3s include the opening cysteine and the closing phenylalanine or tryptophan. Fields, in order: CDR3 protein, V gene.

CDR3: CASSIGLAGNYEQHF
V: TRBV7-9

CDR3: CASRPVNSNQPQHF
V: TRBV6-5

CDR3: CASSGSGTRNDEQYF
V: TRBV5-1

CDR3: CASSSIPGEYEQYF
V: TRBV13

CDR3: CASSPKDGGVTEAFF
V: TRBV11-2

CDR3: CASSQDYGIRDTLYF
V: TRBV4-2

CDR3: CASSMTGDDYGYTF
V: TRBV6-1

CDR3: CASSSRGGTDTQFF
V: TRBV11-3

CDR3: CASSRTGFTDTQYF
V: TRBV6-6

CDR3: CASSDNRGSGATQYF
V: TRBV11-2